These 19 T cell receptor beta chains share one sample of origin, sequenced in a study of early T cells in non-severe SARS-CoV-2 infection. TCRdb reanalysed the 5' RACE reads using MiXCR and keeps one entry per CDR3 protein. The sample carries about 22,000 distinct CDR3 sequences, 4.7% recorded once. The specimen sequenced was whole blood. These receptors were collected from an adult who was a healthcare worker with PCR-confirmed SARS-CoV-2 infection or an uninfected control (not recorded which).

This chain's CDR3 is CASSWAGVYNEQFF. The CDR3 DNA reads as TGTGCCAGCAGCTGGGCGGGGGTCTACAATGAGCAGTTCTTC. The chain links TRBV5-5 to TRBJ2-1; TRBD2 matches at 7 bases. The trim removed 3 bases at V and 3 bases at J, leaving 3 bases unmatched. The germline V gene has CDR1 SGHKS and CDR2 YYEKEE (reference sequence). The CDR3 is made up of 14 amino acids.

This clonotype has a count of ten or more. V and J are TRBV11-2 and TRBJ2-1, with TRBD2 matching 10 bases. After removal of 1 base from V and 4 bases from J, the junction contained 7 bases not matched to a gene. The CDR3 length is 17 residues. CDR1 and CDR2 (germline): SGHAT, FQNNGV. CDR3 sequence: CASSLVLGTSAYNEQFF. CDR3 nucleotide sequence: TGTGCCAGCAGCTTAGTTCTGGGGACTAGCGCGTACAATGAGCAGTTCTTC.

This clonotype was counted at least ten times. The chain employs TRBV30 and TRBJ1-5, with a possible D match to TRBD1 (5 bases). This CDR3 has 14 amino acids. CDR1 GTSNPN and CDR2 SVGIG come from the germline V gene (reference sequence). The ends were cut back, 0 bases at V and 3 bases at J, with 9 bases in the middle. The CDR3 here is CAWSVLGTNQPQHF. The CDR3 DNA reads as TGTGCCTGGAGTGTCCTAGGGACCAATCAGCCCCAGCATTTT.

The V gene is TRBV5-1, the J gene TRBJ2-5; TRBD2 might be the D (6 bases). Trimming cost V 4 bases and J 5 bases, with 15 bases left between them. The CDR3 has 14 residues. Germline V gives CDR1 SGHRS, CDR2 YFSETQ. The CDR3 coding sequence is TGCGCCAGCAGCCGCGGGACGGCCCGGGAGACCCAGTACTTC. Amino acid sequence: CASSRGTARETQYF.

This clonotype was counted ten times or more. The chain has TRBV29-1 and TRBJ2-1, with 7 bases matching TRBD2. CDR3 length: 11 amino acids. CDR1 is SQVTM, CDR2 ANQGSEA, per germline. The CDR3 reads CSMGGSREQFF. Written as DNA, the CDR3 is TGCAGTATGGGGGGGAGTCGTGAGCAGTTCTTC.

V usage is TRBV24-1 and J usage is TRBJ2-3; D is undetermined. The CDR3 spans 15 residues. Germline CDR1 reads KGHDR; CDR2 reads SFDVKD. Trimming cost V 0 bases and J 2 bases, with 8 bases left between them. The CDR3, as DNA: TGTGCCACCAGTGATTTGGGCAGAAACACAGATACGCAGTATTTT. Protein product: CATSDLGRNTDTQYF.

This clonotype was recorded many times. The chain's CDR3 is CASSSAGYQHGYTF. CDR3 sequence (DNA): TGTGCCAGCAGCTCCGCCGGGTATCAGCATGGCTACACCTTC. The genes are TRBV14 and TRBJ1-2; D ambiguous. V lost 5 bases, J lost 6 bases, and 16 bases lay in between. Germline V CDR1 and CDR2: SGHDN, FVKESK. The CDR3 is made up of 14 amino acids.

The gene calls are TRBV15 and TRBJ2-3, with TRBD2 matching 13 bases. The junction had 5 bases not matched to a gene; V was cut back by 3 bases and J by 2 bases. Looked up from germline, CDR1 is LNHNV and CDR2 is YYDKDF (reference sequence). The CDR3 is 17 amino acids. CDR3 amino acids: CATSSGTSGITTDTQYF. CDR3 DNA sequence: TGTGCCACCAGCAGTGGGACTAGCGGGATCACCACAGATACGCAGTATTTT.

V and J are TRBV30 and TRBJ2-2; D might be TRBD2 (6 bases). CDR1 and CDR2 from the germline V gene are GTSNPN and SVGIG (reference sequence). Trimming took off 3 bases at V and 2 bases at J, with 13 bases between the two ends. The CDR3 contains 15 residues. The CDR3 nucleotides read TGTGCCTGGAGGCTTCCGGGACTTAACACCGGGGAGCTGTTTTTT. Amino acid sequence: CAWRLPGLNTGELFF.

This clonotype was picked up many times. The genes are TRBV19 and TRBJ2-7; D gene unclear. Germline values: CDR1 LNHDA, CDR2 SQIVND (reference sequence). The CDR3 is 15 amino acids. V was clipped by 3 bases and J by 3 bases, with 15 bases between them. The CDR3 spells CASSMVDGSFYEQYF. In DNA form, the CDR3 reads TGTGCCAGTAGTATGGTGGATGGTTCGTTCTACGAGCAGTACTTC. Full variable domain (outside the CDR3, taken from reference TRBV19 and TRBJ2-7): DGGITQSPKYLFRKEGQNVTLSCEQNLNHDAMYWYRQDPGQGLRLIYYSQIVNDFQKGDIAEGYSVSREKKESFPLTVTSAQKNPTAFYLCASSMVDGSFYEQYFGPGTRLTVT.

The sample holds a few counts of this clonotype. This rearrangement joins TRBV5-1 to TRBJ1-6, with 7 bases identical to TRBD1. The CDR3 covers 15 residues. The germline gives CDR1 SGHRS, CDR2 YFSETQ. The V gene end was trimmed by 0 bases and the J gene end by 7 bases; junction bases not matched to a gene: 4. The CDR3, as DNA: TGCGCCAGCAGCTTGGAGGGGGCTTCCAATTCACCCCTCCACTTT. Translated: CASSLEGASNSPLHF.

This clonotype turned up a few times. This chain joins TRBV11-2 and TRBJ1-2; D unclear. V was trimmed by 0 bases and J by 4 bases, leaving 9 bases between them. This CDR3 has 14 residues. CDR1 is SGHAT, CDR2 FQNNGV, per germline. The CDR3 DNA reads as TGTGCCAGCAGCTTAGATCTGTCGGTCTATGGCTACACCTTC. Its translation is CASSLDLSVYGYTF.

This clonotype came up a few times. V is TRBV10-3 and J is TRBJ2-3; 14 nucleotides match TRBD2. Germline V gene lookup returns CDR1 ENHRY and CDR2 SYGVKD. This CDR3 spans 18 amino acids. Trimming cost V 3 bases and J 4 bases; bases outside gene matches: 9. The CDR3 loop is CAISDPGLAGVQPDTQYF. The CDR3 DNA sequence: TGTGCCATCAGTGACCCGGGACTAGCGGGGGTTCAGCCAGATACGCAGTATTTT.

This clonotype was recorded many times. The chain is built from TRBV7-9 and TRBJ2-3; 11 bases are a match to TRBD2. Germline CDR1 SEHNR, CDR2 FQNEAQ (reference sequence). The CDR3 consists of 15 residues. The junction had 5 bases not matched to a gene; V was cut back by 6 bases and J by 3 bases. The CDR3: CASRPTSGVTDTQYF. The DNA for the CDR3 is TGTGCCAGCAGGCCGACTAGCGGGGTGACAGATACGCAGTATTTT. The full variable domain, its missing parts supplied by reference TRBV7-9 and TRBJ2-3, is DTGVSQNPRHKITKRGQNVTFRCDPISEHNRLYWYRQTLGQGPEFLTYFQNEAQLEKSRLLSDRFSAERPKGSFSTLEIQRTEQGDSAMYLCASRPTSGVTDTQYFGPGTRLTVL.

This clonotype was detected ten times or more. This chain joins TRBV20-1 and TRBJ2-1, with 7 positions matching TRBD2. Germline V lookup: CDR1 DFQATT, CDR2 SNEGSKA (reference sequence). The CDR3 is 17 residues long. After removal of 2 bases from V and 0 bases from J, the junction contained 10 bases not matched to a gene. The DNA for the CDR3 is TGCAGTGCTAGACCCCTTAGCGGGCTAGACTCCTACAATGAGCAGTTCTTC. Translated: CSARPLSGLDSYNEQFF.

This clonotype was counted a few times. The chain uses TRBV7-9 and TRBJ2-5, with a tentative D call TRBD1 (6 bases). Germline-derived CDR1 and CDR2 are SEHNR and FQNEAQ (reference sequence). Trimming took 1 base from V and 1 from J, leaving 10 bases between them. This CDR3 is 15 amino acids long. The CDR3 DNA is TGTGCCAGCAGCTTAGGTCGGACAGTCCAAGAGACCCAGTACTTC. Its translation: CASSLGRTVQETQYF.

The DNA for the CDR3 is TGTGCCAGCATCGAAAATCCCTCTGGAAACACCATATATTTT. The encoded protein is CASIENPSGNTIYF. V gene TRBV2 combines with J gene TRBJ1-3; D gene ambiguous. Germline V gene data show CDR1 as SNHLY and CDR2 as FYNNEI. The CDR3 has 14 amino acids. V lost 7 bases and J lost 0, with 10 bases in between.

The table lists this clonotype with many counts. The chain carries TRBV6-5 and TRBJ2-2; D is ambiguous. Trimming cost V 10 bases and J 2 bases, with 14 bases left between them. CDR1 is MNHEY, CDR2 SVGAGI, per germline. CDR3 length: 14 residues. The DNA of the CDR3 is TGTGCCACTCAAAACTTTATAAACACCGGGGAGCTGTTTTTT. Its translation: CATQNFINTGELFF.

This clonotype came up a few times. V usage is TRBV30 and J usage is TRBJ2-3; 8 nucleotides line up with TRBD1. The V segment lost 4 bases and the J segment 6 bases; nucleotides outside the gene matches: 6. CDR1 and CDR2 from the germline V gene are GTSNPN and SVGIG (reference sequence). This CDR3 has 13 amino acids. The chain's CDR3 is CAWTRTGSDTQYF. CDR3 nucleotides: TGTGCCTGGACGAGGACAGGGAGCGATACGCAGTATTTT.